This T cell receptor (beta chain) was retrieved from a study of cytomegalovirus exposure and HLA in healthy donors. Regarding this clone: Its antigen is not identified.

Researchers ran the PCR with 60 Vbeta and 13 Jbeta primers. Repertoires were generated with immunoSEQ multiplex PCR, while TCRdb's copy carries only in-frame clones and drops some. This sample has more than 55,000 clones, with 80% found just once. Broader study findings: Analyses of presence and absence presupposed an approximately uniform sequencing depth across donors. Most observed TCR sequences were rare, whereas some public TCRs were detected in many donors.

Trimming cost V 6 bases and J 1 base, with 12 bases left between them. This CDR3 comprises 14 residues. CDR1 MDHEN and CDR2 SYDVKM come from the germline V gene. Sequencing was carried out using PBMCs. This clonotype was obtained from a woman aged 40 to 50 in good health and CMV-seronegative. The rearrangement uses TRBV28 and TRBJ1-1; D not resolved. The CDR3 reads CASSLRRSNTEAFF. The CDR3, as DNA: TGTGCCAGCAGCCTTCGCAGATCGAACACTGAAGCTTTCTTT.